Each of the 18 T cell receptor beta chains below was sequenced from the same sample in a study of cytomegalovirus exposure and HLA in healthy donors. The PCR used 60 Vbeta and 13 Jbeta primers. Generated by immunoSEQ multiplex PCR, the TCRdb table keeps only in-frame clones and is missing some. The sample lists 120,000 or so clones, 80% occurring once. The sequenced material came from PBMCs. The receptors derive from a male donor in good health and CMV-seronegative.

The chain combines TRBV5-1 with TRBJ1-1; D is perhaps TRBD1 (5 bases). The germline CDR1 and CDR2 sequences are SGHRS and YFSETQ. The CDR3 covers 15 residues. Trimming removed 1 base at V and 7 bases at J, with 17 bases between. Written as DNA, the CDR3 is TGCGCCAGCAGCTTGTCGGGGGAAACTTTTAATGAAGCTTTCTTT. Protein product: CASSLSGETFNEAFF.

This clone has at least ten counts. The chain uses TRBV6-6 and TRBJ2-7; 8 bases align to TRBD2. This CDR3 spans 13 amino acids. Germline values: CDR1 MNHNY, CDR2 SVGAGI (reference sequence). Trimming cost V 6 bases and J 7 bases; bases outside gene matches: 8. The CDR3 here is CASSPGRAGEQYF. The DNA for the CDR3 is TGTGCCAGCAGCCCCGGGAGGGCTGGGGAGCAGTACTTC.

Only a few counts were recorded for this clone. The chain has TRBV27 and TRBJ2-5, with D maybe TRBD2 (6 bases). Germline V CDR1 and CDR2: MNHEY, SMNVEV (reference sequence). The CDR3 has 15 residues. The V gene lost 4 bases and the J gene lost 5 bases, with 17 bases spanning the gap. The CDR3 region is CASSWGSSGRETQYF. CDR3 DNA: TGTGCCAGCAGTTGGGGGAGTTCGGGGAGGGAGACCCAGTACTTC.

This clone was counted a single time. The chain couples TRBV7-2 to TRBJ1-2, with a tentative D call TRBD1 (6 bases). This CDR3 spans 15 amino acids. Trimming took 1 base from V and 1 from J, leaving 10 bases between them. Germline assignment: CDR1 SGHTA and CDR2 FQGNSA. The CDR3 DNA is TGTGCCAGCAGCTTAGGGGTACAGGGTAACTATGGCTACACCTTC. Translation: CASSLGVQGNYGYTF.

V and J are TRBV27 and TRBJ1-4; no reliable D call. With 6 bases removed from V and 2 bases from J, the gap between germline ends came to 10 bases. Germline-derived CDR1 and CDR2 are MNHEY and SMNVEV (reference sequence). CDR3 length: 14 residues. The CDR3 DNA reads TGTGCCAGCAGCCGGGATAAGACTAATGAAAAACTGTTTTTT. Translation gives CASSRDKTNEKLFF.

The rearrangement links TRBV10-3 to TRBJ2-7; 9 bases fit TRBD1. Trimming removed 6 bases from V and 0 bases from J; junction bases left unmatched: 6. This CDR3 is 15 amino acids long. Germline CDR1 reads ENHRY; CDR2 reads SYGVKD. CDR3 region: CAIRIGTGSSYEQYF. CDR3 bases: TGTGCCATCAGGATTGGGACAGGGAGCTCCTACGAGCAGTACTTC.

The chain carries TRBV30 and TRBJ2-3; the match to TRBD1 covers 8 bases. The V segment lost 7 bases and the J segment 0 bases; nucleotides outside the gene matches: 6. From germline, CDR1 is GTSNPN and CDR2 SVGIG (reference sequence). The CDR3 loop spans 14 amino acids. The CDR3 bases are TGTGCCTCCACAGGGGGGACTAGCACAGATACGCAGTATTTT. Its translation: CASTGGTSTDTQYF.

This clone occurred a few times. The V and J genes are TRBV6-5 and TRBJ1-2; 7 bases match TRBD1. Trimming at V came to 5 bases and at J to 4 bases, leaving 4 bases not matched to a gene. Germline CDR1 is MNHEY and CDR2 is SVGAGI. CDR3 length equals 13 residues. The CDR3 sequence is CASSQTGTYGYTF. For the CDR3, the DNA is TGTGCCAGCAGTCAGACAGGGACCTATGGCTACACCTTC.

In this sample, this clone turned up once. The genes are TRBV28 and TRBJ2-7; 8 bases are a match to TRBD2. The CDR3 has 16 amino acids. Germline V lookup: CDR1 MDHEN, CDR2 SYDVKM. The trim removed 7 bases at V and 1 base at J, leaving 12 bases unmatched. The CDR3 protein is CASNTPWRGDSYEQYF. CDR3 DNA: TGTGCCAGCAACACACCCTGGCGGGGGGATTCCTACGAGCAGTACTTC. The variable domain in full, completed from reference TRBV28 and TRBJ2-7, reads DVKVTQSSRYLVKRTGEKVFLECVQDMDHENMFWYRQDPGLGLRLIYFSYDVKMKEKGDIPEGYSVSREKKERFSLILESASTNQTSMYLCASNTPWRGDSYEQYFGPGTRLTVT.

The rearrangement links TRBV9 to TRBJ2-2; 7 positions agree with TRBD1. V shed 4 bases, J shed 4 bases, and the junction held 10 bases outside the gene matches. The CDR3 covers 16 residues. Germline lookup yields CDR1 SGDLS and CDR2 YYNGEE. Here the CDR3 DNA reads TGTGCCAGCAGCTTTTCGACAGGGTCTCTCACCGGGGAGCTGTTTTTT. This codes for CASSFSTGSLTGELFF.

This chain links TRBV11-3 with TRBJ1-1; D uncertain. CDR1 and CDR2 (germline): SGHNT, YENEEA. This CDR3 is built from 16 residues. V lost 2 bases, J lost 1 base, and 14 bases lay in between. CDR3 DNA sequence: TGTGCCAGCAGCTTAACGAGGCACCTTGAGAACACTGAAGCTTTCTTT. It encodes CASSLTRHLENTEAFF.

This chain links TRBV10-2 with TRBJ1-5; possibly TRBD1 for D (5 bases). This CDR3 is 13 amino acids long. Germline CDR1 WSHSY, CDR2 SAAADI. The V end lost 2 bases, the J end lost 9 bases, and 11 bases lay between the germline ends. The DNA of the CDR3 is TGCGCCAGCAGTGAGGGGGCGCGTCGGCCCCAGCATTTT. Translated, it gives CASSEGARRPQHF.

This rearrangement joins TRBV5-1 to TRBJ1-1; D is uncertain. V was pared by 2 bases and J by 3 bases, with 14 bases between. The CDR3 extends over 15 amino acids. CDR1 and CDR2 (germline): SGHRS, YFSETQ. CDR3 in DNA: TGCGCCAGCAGCTTAAACCAAGGCGGGGACACTGAAGCTTTCTTT. Its translation is CASSLNQGGDTEAFF.

The chain joins TRBV7-2 to TRBJ1-4; D might be TRBD1 (6 bases). The CDR3 length is 15 residues. Germline V gives CDR1 SGHTA, CDR2 FQGNSA. V was clipped by 5 bases and J by 7 bases, with 17 bases between them. CDR3: CASSEEQGFAEKLFF. The CDR3 region has the DNA TGTGCCAGCAGCGAAGAACAGGGTTTCGCTGAAAAACTGTTTTTT.

V gene TRBV30 combines with J gene TRBJ2-7; D remains ambiguous. V was cut by 4 bases and J by 2 bases, with 9 bases left in between. The CDR3 contains 12 residues. Germline-derived CDR1 and CDR2 are GTSNPN and SVGIG (reference sequence). The CDR3 bases are TGTGCCTGGACAGATGGCACCTACGAGCAGTACTTC. This translates into CAWTDGTYEQYF.

The chain's CDR3 is CASRGPITGELFF. The CDR3 DNA sequence: TGTGCCAGTAGGGGCCCGATCACCGGGGAGCTGTTTTTT. V is TRBV19 and J is TRBJ2-2; D is unclear. Germline V gene data show CDR1 as LNHDA and CDR2 as SQIVND (reference sequence). V lost 6 bases and J lost 4, with 9 bases in between. The CDR3 is 13 residues long.

The chain recombines TRBV6-6 with TRBJ2-1; 9 nucleotides line up with TRBD2. The CDR3 totals 14 residues. Germline values: CDR1 MNHNY, CDR2 SVGAGI (reference sequence). The V and J ends lost 6 bases and 11 bases, in that order; junction bases with no gene match: 11. The CDR3 reads CASSRSTSGPKQFF. The CDR3 region has the DNA TGTGCCAGCAGCCGATCCACTAGCGGGCCTAAGCAGTTCTTC.

This clone has a handful of counts. This chain links TRBV7-9 with TRBJ1-2; a weak D match, TRBD1 (5 bases). V was trimmed by 5 bases and J by 1 base, leaving 17 bases between them. This CDR3 contains 16 residues. Germline CDR1 is SEHNR and CDR2 is FQNEAQ (reference sequence). CDR3 sequence reads: CASSLFLTGDNYGYTF. CDR3 in DNA: TGTGCCAGCAGCCTATTCTTAACAGGTGATAACTATGGCTACACCTTC.